A single T cell receptor beta chain is shown here with its context. Antigen: not known. Once RNA had been extracted, it was reverse transcribed into cDNA to act as the sequencing template. Method: immunoSEQ multiplex PCR; TCRdb's copy keeps in-frame clones and lacks some. The sample lists roughly 220,000 clones, roughly two fifths occurring once. This record comes from a study of CD8+ T cells in alopecia areata. Study summary: Twice a day, 5 to 10 mg of oral tofacitinib was administered to treated patients.

Findings and caveats of the study: Researchers say the link of baseline CD8+ expansion to response remains uncertain, with one nonresponder. It was observed that many expanded lesional clones persisted in scalp and blood during tofacitinib.

Treatment defined: oral pan-JAK inhibitor, 5-10 mg twice daily. Sorted out of PBMCs were CD4+ T cells and CD8+ T cells. Looked up from germline, CDR1 is MNHNY and CDR2 is SVGAGI (reference sequence). With 0 bases clipped from V and 8 bases from J, the junction kept 3 bases outside the gene matches. The CDR3 extends over 14 amino acids. The sequence came from a human donor with alopecia areata. The input for sequencing was CD4+ T cells sorted from blood, taken at approximately week 30, from a patient treated with tofacitinib. The chain is built from TRBV6-6 and TRBJ2-1; TRBD2 agrees at 8 bases. The CDR3 DNA reads TGTGCCAGCAGTTACTCCATGACTAGCGATGAGCAGTTCTTC. It is translated as CASSYSMTSDEQFF.